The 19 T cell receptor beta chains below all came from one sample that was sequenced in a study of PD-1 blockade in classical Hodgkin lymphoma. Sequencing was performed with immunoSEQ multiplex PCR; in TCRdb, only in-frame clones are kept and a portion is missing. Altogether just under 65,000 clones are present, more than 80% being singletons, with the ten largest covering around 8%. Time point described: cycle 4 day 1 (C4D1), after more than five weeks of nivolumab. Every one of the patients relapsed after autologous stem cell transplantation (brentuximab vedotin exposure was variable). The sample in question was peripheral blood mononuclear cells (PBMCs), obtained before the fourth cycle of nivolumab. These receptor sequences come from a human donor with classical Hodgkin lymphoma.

CDR3 sequence reads: CASRPRQGLPPQHF. The CDR3 DNA is TGTGCCAGCAGACCTAGACAGGGGCTGCCGCCCCAGCATTTT. The rearrangement joins TRBV27 to TRBJ1-5, with 8 nucleotides matching TRBD1. The CDR3 totals 14 residues. Germline assignment: CDR1 MNHEY and CDR2 SMNVEV (reference sequence). V was clipped by 6 bases and J by 9 bases; unmatched bases: 10.

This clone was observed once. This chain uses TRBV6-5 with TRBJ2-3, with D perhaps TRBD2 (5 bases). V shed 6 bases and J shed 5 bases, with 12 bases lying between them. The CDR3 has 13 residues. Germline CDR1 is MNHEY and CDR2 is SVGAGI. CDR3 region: CASSAPGEDTQYF. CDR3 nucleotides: TGTGCCAGCAGCGCCCCCGGGGAAGATACGCAGTATTTT.

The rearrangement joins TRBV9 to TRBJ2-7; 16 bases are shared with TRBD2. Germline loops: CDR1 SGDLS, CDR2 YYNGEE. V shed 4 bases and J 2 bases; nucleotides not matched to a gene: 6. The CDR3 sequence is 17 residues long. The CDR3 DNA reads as TGTGCCAGCAGCCCCCCGGGACTAGCGGGAGGGACCTACGAGCAGTACTTC. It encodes CASSPPGLAGGTYEQYF.

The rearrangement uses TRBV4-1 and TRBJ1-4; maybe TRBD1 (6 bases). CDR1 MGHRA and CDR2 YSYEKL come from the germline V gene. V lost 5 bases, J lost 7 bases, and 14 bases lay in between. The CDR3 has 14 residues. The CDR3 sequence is CASSRGGSSEKLFF. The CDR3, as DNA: TGCGCCAGCAGCAGGGGGGGGTCTAGTGAAAAACTGTTTTTT.

The CDR3 region is CAISGDRRGLAGAPTDTQYF. The CDR3 DNA sequence: TGTGCCATCAGTGGGGATAGAAGGGGACTAGCGGGAGCCCCCACAGATACGCAGTATTTT. The J gene is TRBJ2-3, the V gene TRBV10-3; 14 bases line up with TRBD2. V shed 4 bases, J shed 2 bases, and the junction held 14 bases outside the gene matches. Germline CDR1 ENHRY, CDR2 SYGVKD. The CDR3 extends over 20 amino acids.

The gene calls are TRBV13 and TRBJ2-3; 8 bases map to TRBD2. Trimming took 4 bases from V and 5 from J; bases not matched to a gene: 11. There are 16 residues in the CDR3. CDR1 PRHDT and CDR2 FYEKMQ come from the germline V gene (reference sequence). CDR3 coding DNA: TGTGCCAGCAGCTCCCCCGCCCGGGGGGGAAAAGATACGCAGTATTTT. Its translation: CASSSPARGGKDTQYF.

Here the CDR3 DNA reads TGTGCCAGCAGCTTAGGGCGGCTATGGACAGGGATGGAAAAACTGTTTTTT. The encoded protein is CASSLGRLWTGMEKLFF. The rearrangement joins TRBV7-8 to TRBJ1-4; 8 bases line up with TRBD1. The CDR3 sequence is 17 residues long. The ends lost 1 base at V and 8 bases at J; junction bases unmatched: 12. Germline V gives CDR1 SGHVS, CDR2 FQNEAQ.

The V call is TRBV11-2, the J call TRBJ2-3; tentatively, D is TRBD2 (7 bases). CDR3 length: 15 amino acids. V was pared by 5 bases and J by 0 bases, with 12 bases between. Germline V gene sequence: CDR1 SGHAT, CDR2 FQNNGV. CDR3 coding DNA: TGTGCCAGCAGCAGGGGGGGGACTAGCACAGATACGCAGTATTTT. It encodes CASSRGGTSTDTQYF.

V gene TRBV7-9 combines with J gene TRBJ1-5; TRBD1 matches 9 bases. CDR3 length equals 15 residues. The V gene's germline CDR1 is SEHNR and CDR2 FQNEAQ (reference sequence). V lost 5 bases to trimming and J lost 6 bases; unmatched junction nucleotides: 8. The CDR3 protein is CASSPTGGSPQPQHF. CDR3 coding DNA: TGTGCCAGCAGCCCTACAGGGGGCTCCCCTCAGCCCCAGCATTTT.

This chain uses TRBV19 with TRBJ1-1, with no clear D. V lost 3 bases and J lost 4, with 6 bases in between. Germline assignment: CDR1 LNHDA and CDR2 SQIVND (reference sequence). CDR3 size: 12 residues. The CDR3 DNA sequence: TGTGCCAGTAGTATTTCGTCCACTGAAGCTTTCTTT. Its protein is CASSISSTEAFF.

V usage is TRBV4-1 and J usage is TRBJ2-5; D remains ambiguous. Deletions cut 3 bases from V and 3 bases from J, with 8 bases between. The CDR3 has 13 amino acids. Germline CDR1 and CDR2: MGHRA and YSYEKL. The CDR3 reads CASSQWQKETQYF. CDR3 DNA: TGCGCCAGCAGCCAGTGGCAAAAAGAGACCCAGTACTTC.

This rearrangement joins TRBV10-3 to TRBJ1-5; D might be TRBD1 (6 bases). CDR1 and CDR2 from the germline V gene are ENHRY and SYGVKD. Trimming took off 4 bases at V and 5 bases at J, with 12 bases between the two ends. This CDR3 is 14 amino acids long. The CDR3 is CAISARGGDQPQHF. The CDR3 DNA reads TGTGCCATCAGTGCACGAGGGGGGGATCAGCCCCAGCATTTT.

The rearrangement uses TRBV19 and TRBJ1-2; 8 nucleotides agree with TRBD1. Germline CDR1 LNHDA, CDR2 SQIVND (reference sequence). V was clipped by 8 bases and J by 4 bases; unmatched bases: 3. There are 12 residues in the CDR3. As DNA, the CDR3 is TGTGCCAGTCGGACAGGGTTCTATGGCTACACCTTC. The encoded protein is CASRTGFYGYTF.

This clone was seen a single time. This CDR3 is CASSLHRSAKNIQYF. CDR3 bases: TGTGCCAGCAGTCTACACAGGTCAGCCAAAAACATTCAGTACTTC. The chain carries TRBV11-1 and TRBJ2-4; a possible D gene is TRBD1 (5 bases). The CDR3 is made up of 15 amino acids. Trimming pared 6 bases from V and 0 bases from J, leaving 12 bases between. Per the germline V gene, CDR1 is SGHAT and CDR2 is FQDESV (reference sequence).

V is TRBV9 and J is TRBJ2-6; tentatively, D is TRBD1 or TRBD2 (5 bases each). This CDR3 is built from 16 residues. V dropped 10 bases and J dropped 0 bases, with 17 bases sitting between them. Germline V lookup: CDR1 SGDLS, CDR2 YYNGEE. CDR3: CASASGTYSGANVLTF. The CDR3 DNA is TGTGCCTCCGCCTCCGGGACCTACTCTGGGGCCAACGTCCTGACTTTC.

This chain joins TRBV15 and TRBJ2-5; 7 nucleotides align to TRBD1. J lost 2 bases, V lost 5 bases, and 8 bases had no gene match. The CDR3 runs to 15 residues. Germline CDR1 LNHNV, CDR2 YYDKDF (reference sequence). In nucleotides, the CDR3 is TGTGCCACCAGCGATCCGGGACAGCTACAAGAGACCCAGTACTTC. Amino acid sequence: CATSDPGQLQETQYF.

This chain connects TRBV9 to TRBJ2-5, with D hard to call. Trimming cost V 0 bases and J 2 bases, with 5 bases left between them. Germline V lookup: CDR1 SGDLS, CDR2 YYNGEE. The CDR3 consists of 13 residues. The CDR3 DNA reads TGTGCCAGCAGCGTAGATGTGCAAGAGACCCAGTACTTC. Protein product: CASSVDVQETQYF.

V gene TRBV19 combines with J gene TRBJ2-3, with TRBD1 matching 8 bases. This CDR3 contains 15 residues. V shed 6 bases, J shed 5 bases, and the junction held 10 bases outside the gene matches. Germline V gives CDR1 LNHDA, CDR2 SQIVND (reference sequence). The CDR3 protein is CASSHPRTGQDTQYF. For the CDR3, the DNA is TGTGCCAGTAGCCATCCCCGGACAGGGCAAGATACGCAGTATTTT.

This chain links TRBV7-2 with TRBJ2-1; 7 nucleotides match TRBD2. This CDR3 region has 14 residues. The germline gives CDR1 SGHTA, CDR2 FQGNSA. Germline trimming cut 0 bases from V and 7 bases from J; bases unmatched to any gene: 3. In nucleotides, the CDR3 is TGTGCCAGCAGCTTAGCGGAGGGAGGGAATGAGCAGTTCTTC. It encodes CASSLAEGGNEQFF.